This T cell receptor (beta chain) was sequenced in a study of blood T cell repertoires in COVID-19. On the study more broadly: Researchers got acute and convalescent COVID-19 samples from the United States, Italy and Spain. T cells, B-cell-depleted T cells, or PBMCs supplied cDNA or gDNA.

Original processing methods: Reference gene primer amplification gave nucleated cell count estimates. TCRdb's table, derived via immunoSEQ multiplex PCR, lists solely in-frame clones and lacks some. The DNA was the basis for D and trimming; V, J and clone size are from that table. This sample has about 150,000 clones; around 87% occur once, and the top ten carry less than 2.5%. The CDR3 loop spans 14 amino acids. Germline CDR1 reads SGHDT; CDR2 reads YYEEEE. Trimming took 2 bases from V and 8 from J, leaving 13 bases between them. The rearrangement uses TRBV5-6 and TRBJ1-4, with a weak D call TRBD1 (6 bases). The specimen sequenced was peripheral blood. The sequence came from a man aged 50 to 59 with active COVID-19. The CDR3 DNA is TGTGCCAGCAGCTTACAGGGTATTCGAGAAAAACTGTTTTTT. Translated, it gives CASSLQGIREKLFF.